This record looks at one T cell receptor (beta chain) sequence and its context. Measured with immunoSEQ multiplex PCR; TCRdb has only the in-frame clones, and not every one. The profile covers tens of thousands of clones, with roughly nine tenths appearing a single time and over 3% taken by the ten largest. This record belongs to a study of OX40 agonist ivuxolimab in advanced cancers. As for the study in general: Ivuxolimab is an agonistic anti-OX40 (CD134) antibody, and patients were treated with it.

CDR3 length equals 16 residues. Germline lookup yields CDR1 SGHRS and CDR2 YFSETQ. Trimming took off 0 bases at V and 1 base at J, with 11 bases between the two ends. The sequenced sample was CD4+ or CD8+ T cells sorted from blood, obtained in a trial of the OX40 agonist ivuxolimab. The origin of this receptor is an adult with an advanced solid tumor such as melanoma, head and neck, liver or kidney cancer. The chain is built from TRBV5-1 and TRBJ2-1, with D uncertain. The CDR3 DNA reads TGCGCCAGCAGCTTGGACGGAACTCCATCCTACAATGAGCAGTTCTTC. It translates to CASSLDGTPSYNEQFF.